Following are 26 T cell receptor beta chains from one sample sequenced in a study of CD8+CD57+ T cells in acquired aplastic anemia. CD8+CD57+ cell expansion, shown by flow cytometry, had occurred in the patients selected for sequencing. CDR3 and TCR beta VDJ profiling relied on genomic DNA as the template. TCRdb re-called the reads through MiXCR, storing one row per CDR3 protein. The data contain a few hundred thousand distinct CDR3 sequences, approximately 86% of them singletons. The specimen sequenced was sorted CD4+, CD8+, or CD8+CD57+ T cells (not recorded which) from PBMCs. These receptors all come from a human donor with aplastic anemia.

This chain connects TRBV7-2 to TRBJ2-7; 7 bases line up with TRBD2. The CDR3 extends over 15 amino acids. V shed 3 bases, J shed 4 bases, and the junction held 9 bases outside the gene matches. CDR1 is SGHTA, CDR2 FQGNSA, per germline. The CDR3 region is CASSLGEGCLYEQYV. Written as DNA, the CDR3 is TGTGCCAGCAGCTTGGGGGAGGGGTGCTTGTACGAGCAGTACGTC.

Notes on this clonotype: It is likely a read error, because the conserved phenylalanine at the end of the CDR3 is missing. It is unclear where the CDR3 begins or ends on the DNA, so no DNA is shown, and the CDR3 is as TCRdb lists it. This sequence joins TRBV7-9 and TRBJ2-7; whether TRBD1, the table's D call, matches the DNA was not checked. Germline loops: CDR1 SEHNR, CDR2 FQNEAQ (reference sequence). From its first to its last residue, the CDR3 has 13 amino acids. CDR3 amino acids: CASSNGGGGLVYC.

J is TRBJ2-1 and V is TRBV7-9; D might be TRBD2 (5 bases). The V and J ends lost 3 bases and 2 bases respectively, with 11 bases between them. The germline gives CDR1 SEHNR, CDR2 FQNEAQ (reference sequence). The CDR3 runs 15 residues. The CDR3 bases are TGTGCCAGCAGCTTCGAACGAGCGGCCTACAATGAGCAGTTCTTC. Translating it yields CASSFERAAYNEQFF.

With respect to this clonotype: The germline gene is not matched at one end of the junction; a read error may be the cause. The V gene is TRBV2, the J gene TRBJ2-2, with a possible D match to TRBD1 (6 bases). This CDR3 has 13 residues. CDR1 is SNHLY and CDR2 is FYNNEI in the germline V gene. DNA for the CDR3: TGTGCCAGCGGGGGCCGGAATACAGGTACGCTGTATTTT. This encodes CASGGRNTGTLYF.

This clonotype has a handful of counts. V usage is TRBV10-3 and J usage is TRBJ1-1, with no clear D. V dropped 0 bases and J dropped 7 bases, with 12 bases sitting between them. The CDR3 is made up of 14 amino acids. Germline CDR1 is ENHRY and CDR2 is SYGVKD. This CDR3 is CAISESSDVIEAFF. As DNA, the CDR3 is TGTGCCATCAGTGAGTCTTCGGATGTCATTGAAGCTTTCTTT.

This clonotype was detected ten times or more. V and J are TRBV2 and TRBJ1-1; possibly TRBD1 for D (5 bases). The CDR3 runs 14 residues. Germline V lookup: CDR1 SNHLY, CDR2 FYNNEI. V was pared by 6 bases and J by 7 bases, with 18 bases between. CDR3 DNA sequence: TGTGCCAGCAGCGAGCGGGCGGGGCGAGGTGAAGCTTTCTTT. Its translation is CASSERAGRGEAFF.

The gene calls are TRBV7-4 and TRBJ1-2, with D perhaps TRBD1 (5 bases). Looked up from germline, CDR1 is SGHVT and CDR2 is SQSDAQ. The CDR3 is made up of 14 amino acids. The V end lost 6 bases, the J end lost 2 bases, and 13 bases lay between the germline ends. This CDR3 reads CASSIDGGNYGYTF. The DNA for the CDR3 is TGTGCCAGCAGTATAGATGGGGGAAACTATGGCTACACCTTC.

The V call is TRBV6-1, the J call TRBJ1-4; the D gene is possibly TRBD1 (5 bases). Trimming cost V 2 bases and J 8 bases, with 9 bases left between them. The CDR3 is 13 amino acids. CDR1 and CDR2 (germline): MNHNS, SASEGT. CDR3: CASSEQGAEKLFF. Here the CDR3 DNA reads TGTGCCAGCAGTGAACAGGGAGCGGAAAAACTGTTTTTT.

Concerning this clonotype itself: A read error may produce the germline difference seen at one junction end. The J gene is TRBJ1-2, the V gene TRBV5-1; 9 bases line up with TRBD1. The length of the CDR3 is 13 residues. The germline V gene has CDR1 SGHRS and CDR2 YFSETQ. Here the CDR3 reads CASSQGQGRPYTF. DNA of the CDR3: TGTGCCAGCAGCCAGGGACAGGGACGACCCTACACCTTC.

The chain is built from TRBV13 and TRBJ2-7; D may correspond to TRBD1 or TRBD2 (5 bases each). The CDR3 is made up of 15 amino acids. Trimming removed 1 base from V and 8 bases from J, with 18 bases in between. Germline-derived CDR1 and CDR2 are PRHDT and FYEKMQ (reference sequence). The CDR3 nucleotides read TGTGCCAGCAGCTTAGCAGGGAGCTCCGGGGTCAAGCAGTACTTC. Its protein is CASSLAGSSGVKQYF.

The chain has TRBV5-6 and TRBJ1-2; D remains unclear. Germline CDR1 reads SGHDT; CDR2 reads YYEEEE. V was trimmed by 0 bases and J by 1 base, leaving 10 bases between them. CDR3 length: 15 amino acids. Written as DNA, the CDR3 is TGTGCCAGCAGCTTGGATTCGGACGATAACTATGGCTACACCTTC. Amino acids: CASSLDSDDNYGYTF. The full variable domain, rest sourced from reference TRBV5-6 and TRBJ1-2, is DAGVTQSPTHLIKTRGQQVTLRCSPKSGHDTVSWYQQALGQGPQFIFQYYEEEERQRGNFPDRFSGHQFPNYSSELNVNALLLGDSALYLCASSLDSDDNYGYTFGSGTRLTVV.

A word on this clonotype: A read error is likely, as this CDR3 ends without the conserved phenylalanine or tryptophan. Because the CDR3's place on the DNA is in doubt, the DNA is left out and the CDR3 is given as listed by TCRdb. This chain connects TRBV7-2 to TRBJ2-3; the table's D call, TRBD1, was not checked against the DNA. The CDR3 adds up to 13 amino acids, both ends counted. CDR1 and CDR2 (germline): SGHTA, FQGNSA. The CDR3 loop is CASSLTGSDDYCY.

Of note for this clonotype: A read error may produce the germline difference seen at one junction end. This chain uses TRBV7-9 with TRBJ1-2; TRBD1 might be the D (6 bases). CDR3 size: 14 residues. CDR1 and CDR2 from the germline V gene are SEHNR and FQNEAQ (reference sequence). CDR3 protein: CASSFRQSGGGDEF. The CDR3 region has the DNA TGTGCCAGCAGCTTTCGACAAAGCGGGGGGGGCGATGAGTTC.

This clonotype was found many times. One junction end does not reproduce the germline sequence, and a read error may be involved. The chain is built from TRBV7-8 and TRBJ2-7; TRBD2 matches 7 bases. Germline CDR1 is SGHVS and CDR2 is FQNEAQ. CDR3 length: 14 amino acids. CDR3 DNA: TGTGCCAGCAGCTTACCGGGAGGACCCGATACGCAGTATTTC. It is translated as CASSLPGGPDTQYF.

As regards this clonotype: The final CDR3 position lacks the conserved phenylalanine or tryptophan, pointing to a likely read error. No DNA is shown, since the ends of the CDR3 on it are uncertain; the CDR3 is the one TCRdb lists. The V gene is TRBV2, the J gene TRBJ2-2; TRBD1, as called in the table, went unchecked against the DNA. Ends included, the CDR3 has 15 residues. From germline, CDR1 is SNHLY and CDR2 FYNNEI. The CDR3 loop reads CASGDRGTDTRYFCP.

This clonotype came up a few times. The genes are TRBV6-4 and TRBJ2-3; 11 bases are a match to TRBD2. Germline V gene sequence: CDR1 MRHNA, CDR2 SNTAGT. With V trimmed by 4 bases and J by 6 bases, 6 bases remained unmatched. The length of the CDR3 is 15 residues. For the CDR3, the DNA is TGTGCCAGCAGTGTCCTAGCGGGGGGAGTGGATACGCAGTATTTT. Translated, it gives CASSVLAGGVDTQYF.

This clonotype was seen a handful of times. This chain links TRBV29-1 with TRBJ1-5; D gene ambiguous. V gave up 5 bases and J gave up 0 bases, with 8 bases separating them. CDR1 and CDR2 (germline): SQVTM, ANQGSEA. The CDR3 covers 13 residues. CDR3 residues: CSVSENSNQPQHF. CDR3 DNA: TGCAGCGTTTCCGAGAATAGCAATCAGCCCCAGCATTTT. Full variable domain (missing parts from reference TRBV29-1 and TRBJ1-5): SAVISQKPSRDICQRGTSLTIQCQVDSQVTMMFWYRQQPGQSLTLIATANQGSEATYESGFVIDKFPISRPNLTFSTLTVSNMSPEDSSIYLCSVSENSNQPQHFGDGTRLSIL.

To note about this clonotype: The conserved final phenylalanine or tryptophan is absent from the CDR3, which likely points to a read error. The DNA is omitted, as the CDR3 cannot be located on it reliably, and the CDR3 follows TCRdb's listing. The chain recombines TRBV7-3 with TRBJ2-3; whether TRBD1, the table's D call, matches the DNA was not checked. The CDR3 is 13 residues long, ends included. CDR1 and CDR2 (germline): SGHTA, FQGTGA. The CDR3 protein is CASSFAGTGSPHH.

In the case of this clonotype: This CDR3 fails to terminate in the conserved phenylalanine or tryptophan, so it likely reflects a read error. It is unclear where the CDR3 begins or ends on the DNA, so no DNA is shown, and the CDR3 is as TCRdb lists it. The chain carries TRBV7-9 and TRBJ2-3; the table's D call of TRBD1 was not tested on the DNA. Germline CDR1 and CDR2: SEHNR and FQNEAQ (reference sequence). The CDR3 spans 13 residues, counting both ends. CDR3 sequence: CASGYQSTGAHDV.

Regarding this clonotype: One junction end disagrees with the germline gene, perhaps due to a read error. The gene calls are TRBV7-3 and TRBJ2-3, with 9 bases identical to TRBD2. Germline CDR1 SGHTA, CDR2 FQGTGA. The CDR3 is made up of 13 amino acids. CDR3 loop: CASGASGTETQTF. Here the CDR3 DNA reads TGTGCCAGCGGGGCTAGCGGGACAGAGACGCAGACTTTT.

V and J are TRBV24-1 and TRBJ2-2; 14 nucleotides line up with TRBD2. This CDR3 region has 21 residues. V was clipped by 5 bases and J by 0 bases; unmatched bases: 13. Germline V gene sequence: CDR1 KGHDR, CDR2 SFDVKD. The CDR3 nucleotides are TGTGCCACCAGTGCCCCCACCGGGACTAGCGGGAGTCCCCCGAACACCGGGGAGCTGTTTTTT. Protein sequence: CATSAPTGTSGSPPNTGELFF.

About this clonotype itself: An end of the junction differs from the germline gene, which may be a read error. The gene calls are TRBV7-2 and TRBJ2-3; 8 positions agree with TRBD1. Germline loops: CDR1 SGHTA, CDR2 FQGNSA. The CDR3 is 13 residues long. The chain's CDR3 is CASSYDDQDRELF. The CDR3 DNA follows: TGTGCCAGCAGCTACGATGACCAGGACAGGGAGCTGTTT.

In its sample, this clonotype was seen a few times. This chain connects TRBV7-2 to TRBJ2-6; D is perhaps TRBD1 (6 bases). Germline-derived CDR1 and CDR2 are SGHTA and FQGNSA. Trimming took off 8 bases at V and 15 bases at J, with 29 bases between the two ends. The CDR3 loop spans 16 amino acids. CDR3 sequence (DNA): TGTGCCAGCTCAAGACAGGCCAACGCCGTTGAACACTGCCTGACTTTC. It encodes CASSRQANAVEHCLTF.

Points on this clonotype: One end of the junction varies from germline; a read error may be responsible. The CDR3 reads CASSQGLGGGYGF. As DNA, the CDR3 is TGTGCCAGCAGCCAAGGCCTTGGAGGTGGCTACGGCTTC. This chain joins TRBV7-3 and TRBJ1-2, with D hard to call. Looked up from germline, CDR1 is SGHTA and CDR2 is FQGTGA. The CDR3 has 13 amino acids.

A remark on this clonotype: Since no conserved phenylalanine or tryptophan closes the CDR3, a read error is the likely cause. The DNA is left out, because the CDR3 cannot be placed on it with certainty; the CDR3 is given as TCRdb lists it. The chain employs TRBV2 and TRBJ1-2; TRBD1 is the table's D call, not checked against the DNA. Germline values: CDR1 SNHLY, CDR2 FYNNEI. The CDR3 contains 15 residues when both ends are counted. The CDR3 loop reads CASSDGGIHEQVFGP.

The rearrangement uses TRBV7-3 and TRBJ2-1; possible D gene TRBD2, 6 bases. CDR1 is SGHTA, CDR2 FQGTGA, per germline. The CDR3 has 16 amino acids. The ends were cut back, 6 bases at V and 11 bases at J, with 26 bases in the middle. The CDR3 coding sequence is TGTGCCAGCAGTTCATGGGGGACTTGGTGCGAGACCCAGCAGTTCTTC. Translated: CASSSWGTWCETQQFF.